Listed here are 16 T cell receptor beta chains from one sample, sequenced in a study of T cells in Graves' hyperthyroidism and ophthalmopathy. Using RNA transcripts as the source, TCR beta CDR3 regions were amplified. The HTBI primer set was used in a first-round RT-PCR of the TCR CDR3. TCRdb itself ran the multiplex PCR reads through MiXCR, one entry per CDR3 protein. The sample includes around 700,000 distinct CDR3 sequences, roughly 32% seen only once; the top ten take around 30%. The sequencing sample was made of blood. Source of these receptors: a woman between 40 and 50 years old with Graves' hyperthyroidism.

The table lists this clonotype with many counts. The rearrangement uses TRBV29-1 and TRBJ2-7, with 7 nucleotides matching TRBD2. Germline CDR1 and CDR2: SQVTM and ANQGSEA. J gave up 4 bases and V 2 bases, and 8 bases lay outside the gene matches. The CDR3 extends over 14 amino acids. CDR3 amino acids: CSVERQGGTYEQYF. CDR3 DNA: TGCAGCGTTGAAAGGCAGGGAGGGACTTACGAGCAGTACTTC.

The V gene is TRBV9, the J gene TRBJ2-5; TRBD2 matches at 15 bases. Germline V gene data show CDR1 as SGDLS and CDR2 as YYNGEE. There are 17 residues in the CDR3. V lost 6 bases to trimming and J lost 2 bases; unmatched junction nucleotides: 8. In DNA, the CDR3 is TGTGCCAGCAACAGCCATGGACTAGCGGGAGGGCAAGAGACCCAGTACTTC. Amino acids: CASNSHGLAGGQETQYF.

This chain links TRBV12-3 or TRBV12-4 with TRBJ2-7, with TRBD1 as a possible D gene (5 bases). This CDR3 has 13 residues. Trimming left V 5 bases short and J 1 base short, with 9 bases between. Written as DNA, the CDR3 is TGTGCCAGCAGTCACGACAGATCCTACGAGCAGTACTTC. It translates to CASSHDRSYEQYF.

This sequence joins TRBV7-9 and TRBJ2-2; D call uncertain. Trimming took off 2 bases at V and 4 bases at J, with 5 bases between the two ends. Per germline, CDR1 SEHNR and CDR2 FQNEAQ (reference sequence). The CDR3 loop spans 13 amino acids. This CDR3 is CASSLKPTGELFF. DNA of the CDR3: TGTGCCAGCAGCTTAAAACCCACCGGGGAGCTGTTTTTT.

The table lists this clonotype with a few counts. The rearrangement joins TRBV6-5 to TRBJ2-6; D ambiguous. CDR1 is MNHEY, CDR2 SVGAGI, per germline. Between the trimmed V and J ends, which lost 0 bases and 0 bases, there was a span of 3 bases. The CDR3 runs to 15 residues. The chain's CDR3 is CASSYSSSGANVLTF. The CDR3, as DNA: TGTGCCAGCAGTTACTCGTCCTCTGGGGCCAACGTCCTGACTTTC.

This clonotype was observed many times. The V call is TRBV15, the J call TRBJ1-1; tentative D call: TRBD1 (5 bases). V was clipped by 0 bases and J by 3 bases, with 14 bases between them. The CDR3 is made up of 16 amino acids. Per the germline V gene, CDR1 is LNHNV and CDR2 is YYDKDF (reference sequence). The CDR3 spells CATSRDKQGWYTEAFF. For the CDR3, the DNA is TGTGCCACCAGCAGAGATAAGCAGGGCTGGTACACTGAAGCTTTCTTT. Complete variable domain (other parts from reference TRBV15 and TRBJ1-1): DAMVIQNPRYQVTQFGKPVTLSCSQTLNHNVMYWYQQKSSQAPKLLFHYYDKDFNNEADTPDNFQSRRPNTSFCFLDIRSPGLGDTAMYLCATSRDKQGWYTEAFFGQGTRLTVV.

V is TRBV10-3 and J is TRBJ2-7; 13 nucleotides line up with TRBD2. The junction had 8 bases not matched to a gene; V was cut back by 11 bases and J by 7 bases. CDR3 size: 13 residues. Per the germline V gene, CDR1 is ENHRY and CDR2 is SYGVKD. The CDR3 spells CAARPGLAGEQYF. The CDR3 nucleotides are TGTGCCGCGCGCCCGGGACTAGCGGGGGAGCAGTACTTC.

Many counts were recorded for this clonotype. The chain uses TRBV6-6 and TRBJ2-7; TRBD1 might be the D (5 bases). The V end was cut by 2 bases, the J end by 6 bases, with 8 bases between. The germline V gene has CDR1 MNHNY and CDR2 SVGAGI (reference sequence). This CDR3 has 12 residues. CDR3 residues: CASSYAGSEQYF. The CDR3 DNA is TGTGCCAGCAGTTACGCAGGGTCCGAGCAGTACTTC.

In this sample, this clonotype turned up a few times. The chain recombines TRBV7-2 with TRBJ1-3; a weak D match, TRBD1 (5 bases). The CDR3 length is 15 residues. Deletions cut 5 bases from V and 0 bases from J, with 11 bases between. Germline V gene data show CDR1 as SGHTA and CDR2 as FQGNSA. In nucleotides, the CDR3 is TGTGCCAGCAGCGCCGGCAGGGCCTCTGGAAACACCATATATTTT. This gives the protein CASSAGRASGNTIYF. The whole variable domain, remainder taken from reference TRBV7-2 and TRBJ1-3, is GAGVSQSPSNKVTEKGKDVELRCDPISGHTALYWYRQSLGQGLEFLIYFQGNSAPDKSGLPSDRFSAERTGGSVSTLTIQRTQQEDSAVYLCASSAGRASGNTIYFGEGSWLTVV.

This clonotype was counted ten times or more. This chain links TRBV7-3 with TRBJ2-5; D not resolved. The CDR3 runs to 13 residues. The V gene lost 2 bases and the J gene lost 3 bases, with 7 bases spanning the gap. Germline V CDR1 and CDR2: SGHTA, FQGTGA. CDR3: CASSLWPEETQYF. The CDR3 DNA reads TGTGCCAGCAGCTTATGGCCGGAAGAGACCCAGTACTTC.

This clonotype was detected many times. The chain employs TRBV10-3 and TRBJ2-7; TRBD1 matches at 9 bases. CDR1 ENHRY and CDR2 SYGVKD come from the germline V gene. With 0 bases clipped from V and 4 bases from J, the junction kept 7 bases outside the gene matches. This CDR3 region has 16 residues. The CDR3 DNA reads as TGTGCCATCAGTGAGTCGATAGGGACAGGGAGGTACGAGCAGTACTTC. This gives the protein CAISESIGTGRYEQYF.

A few counts support this clonotype. V is TRBV12-3 or TRBV12-4 and J is TRBJ2-2, with 7 bases identical to TRBD1. Unmatched junction bases numbered 7, after V lost 6 bases and J lost 6 bases. The CDR3 spans 14 residues. CDR3 loop: CASRPTGSAGELFF. CDR3 nucleotides: TGTGCCAGCAGACCGACAGGGTCAGCCGGGGAGCTGTTTTTT.

J is TRBJ2-5 and V is TRBV12-3 or TRBV12-4, with TRBD2 identical over 11 bases. CDR3 size: 16 residues. After removal of 6 bases from V and 4 bases from J, the junction contained 10 bases not matched to a gene. The CDR3 region has the DNA TGTGCCAGCAGCTATATGACTAGCGGGACTTCAGAGACCCAGTACTTC. Translation gives CASSYMTSGTSETQYF.

The chain has TRBV7-2 and TRBJ2-5, with 9 bases that match TRBD1. This CDR3 has 15 residues. V was pared by 4 bases and J by 6 bases, with 9 bases of the junction left unmatched. Germline-derived CDR1 and CDR2 are SGHTA and FQGNSA. In DNA form, the CDR3 reads TGTGCCAGCAGCTACAAAACAGGGGGCGAGAAGACCCAGTACTTC. It is translated as CASSYKTGGEKTQYF.

There are a few counts of this clonotype. This sequence joins TRBV10-3 and TRBJ2-2, with D perhaps matching TRBD1 or TRBD2 (5 bases each). The CDR3 sequence is 17 residues long. The V gene lost 10 bases and the J gene lost 0 bases, with 21 bases spanning the gap. Germline lookup yields CDR1 ENHRY and CDR2 SYGVKD. DNA of the CDR3: TGTGCCAGCAGCCCAGTCCCGGGACCGTCGAACACCGGGGAGCTGTTTTTT. It encodes CASSPVPGPSNTGELFF.

This sequence joins TRBV28 and TRBJ1-2; D is uncertain. Germline values: CDR1 MDHEN, CDR2 SYDVKM. V was cut by 7 bases and J by 4 bases, with 16 bases left in between. The CDR3 is 14 amino acids. The CDR3 nucleotides read TGTGCCAGCACCTTTTTTCGAGTACCCTATGGCTACACCTTC. Its translation: CASTFFRVPYGYTF.